This record looks at one TCR beta chain sequence and its context. This sample stems from a study of blood T cell repertoires in COVID-19. Study background: The samples span acute and convalescent COVID-19 from the United States, Italy and Spain. The analysed material was cDNA or gDNA that came from T cells, B-cell-depleted T cells, or PBMCs.

Authors' processing steps: Scientists estimated how many nucleated cells there were by amplifying reference gene primers. Some clones are missing from TCRdb's copy, which holds only in-frame ones; the method was immunoSEQ multiplex PCR. V, J and clone size reflect that table, while D and trimming were determined from the DNA. This table holds about 130,000 clones, approximately 85% found once. The CDR3 is 16 amino acids. V lost 0 bases and J 1 base, leaving 12 bases between the germline ends. CDR1 is SGHRS, CDR2 YFSETQ, per germline. This TCR came from a human donor in a cohort sampled during active COVID-19. The chain recombines TRBV5-1 with TRBJ2-3, with D perhaps matching TRBD2 (6 bases). The material sequenced was peripheral blood. CDR3 DNA: TGCGCCAGCAGCTTGGGCCCACTAGCTCGCACAGATACGCAGTATTTT. Amino acid sequence: CASSLGPLARTDTQYF.